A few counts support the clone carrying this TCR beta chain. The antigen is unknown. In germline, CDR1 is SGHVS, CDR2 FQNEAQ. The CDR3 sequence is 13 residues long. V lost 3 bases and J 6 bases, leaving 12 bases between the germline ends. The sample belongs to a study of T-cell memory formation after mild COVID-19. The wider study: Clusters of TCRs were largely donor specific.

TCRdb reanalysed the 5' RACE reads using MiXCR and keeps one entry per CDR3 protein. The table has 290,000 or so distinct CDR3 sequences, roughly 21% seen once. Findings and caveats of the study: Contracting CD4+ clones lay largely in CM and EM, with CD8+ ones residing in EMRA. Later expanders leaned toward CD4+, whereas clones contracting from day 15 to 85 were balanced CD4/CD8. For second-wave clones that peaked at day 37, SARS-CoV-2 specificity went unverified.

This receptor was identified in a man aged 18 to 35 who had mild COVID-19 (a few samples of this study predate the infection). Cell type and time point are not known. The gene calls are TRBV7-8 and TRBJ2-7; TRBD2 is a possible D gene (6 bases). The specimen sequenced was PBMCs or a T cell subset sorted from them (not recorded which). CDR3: CASSFLGSGEQYV. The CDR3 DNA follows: TGTGCCAGCAGCTTCCTCGGGAGTGGCGAGCAGTACGTC.